This TCR beta chain was obtained from a study of blood T cell repertoires in COVID-19. Background on the study: Samples came from the United States, Italy and Spain, spanning acute and convalescent COVID-19. T cells, B-cell-depleted T cells, or PBMCs supplied cDNA or gDNA.

This CDR3 contains 14 residues. V lost 0 bases to trimming and J lost 3 bases, with 9 bases between them. Looked up from germline, CDR1 is SGHNT and CDR2 is YYREEE (reference sequence). In the authors' workflow: How many nucleated cells were present was estimated from reference gene primer amplification. Clones were sequenced by immunoSEQ multiplex PCR, and TCRdb holds only the in-frame ones, with some missing. V, J and clone size are taken as reported in that table, and D and trimming were inferred from the DNA itself. The sample lists 150,000 to 200,000 clones, around nine tenths occurring once. This chain uses TRBV5-4 with TRBJ1-2; D perhaps matches TRBD1 (6 bases). The sample taken for sequencing was peripheral blood. The TCR sequence derives from a human donor in a cohort sampled during active COVID-19. The DNA of the CDR3 is TGTGCCAGCAGCTTGGACAGGGAGTACTATGGCTACACCTTC. Protein: CASSLDREYYGYTF.